This T cell receptor (beta chain) appears in the sequencing data of a study of blood T cell repertoires in COVID-19. The wider study: From the United States, Italy and Spain came samples of acute and convalescent COVID-19.

V shed 4 bases and J shed 4 bases, with 14 bases lying between them. The CDR3 loop spans 14 amino acids. Germline lookup yields CDR1 SGHRS and CDR2 YFSETQ. Enrolled during active infection, Seattle patients were then followed longitudinally. Original analysis: Researchers report that nucleated cell counts were estimated from reference gene primer amplification. Profiling relied on immunoSEQ multiplex PCR, and the TCRdb table lists in-frame clones only, not all of them. That table furnishes V, J and clone size, whereas the DNA furnished D and trimming. Of 130,000 to 150,000 clones in the sample, around 89% were seen once.

The TCR comes from a man aged 18-30 years with COVID-19, enrolled during active disease. The sequenced material came from peripheral blood. V is TRBV5-1 and J is TRBJ2-5; TRBD2 is a possible D gene (5 bases). The CDR3 DNA reads as TGCGCCAGCAGCCCCAGCCAGGCGGGAGAGACCCAGTACTTC. Translating gives CASSPSQAGETQYF.